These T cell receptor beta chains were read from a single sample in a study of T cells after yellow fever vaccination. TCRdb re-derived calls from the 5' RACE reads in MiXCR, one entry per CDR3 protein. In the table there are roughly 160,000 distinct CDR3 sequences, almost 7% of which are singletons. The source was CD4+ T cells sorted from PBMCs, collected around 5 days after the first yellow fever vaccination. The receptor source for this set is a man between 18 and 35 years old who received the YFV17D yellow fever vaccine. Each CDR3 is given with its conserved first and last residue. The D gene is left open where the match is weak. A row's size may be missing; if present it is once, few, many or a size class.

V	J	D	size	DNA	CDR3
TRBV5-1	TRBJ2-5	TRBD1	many	TGCGCCAGCAGCCCCCGCCCGGGACAGGGGATCGGGGAGACCCAGTACTTC	CASSPRPGQGIGETQYF
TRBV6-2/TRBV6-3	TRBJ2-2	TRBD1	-	TGTGCCAGCGGGGGACAGGCGAACACCGGGGAGCTGTTTTTT	CASGGQANTGELFF
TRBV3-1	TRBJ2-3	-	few	TGTGCCAGCGCACCGCGGCTGGCGGGTGCCGTGACGCAGTATTTT	CASAPRLAGAVTQYF
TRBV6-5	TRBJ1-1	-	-	TGTGCCAGCAGTTACTCCGGGAGGTACACTGAAGCTTTCTTT	CASSYSGRYTEAFF
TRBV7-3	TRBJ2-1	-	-	TGTGCCAGCAGAGCCGCAGGGGGGTATAACAATGAGCAGTTCTTC	CASRAAGGYNNEQFF
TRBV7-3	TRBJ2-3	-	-	TGTGCCAGCAGCCCGCGTGTCGCGGGTAGCACAGATACGCAGTATTTT	CASSPRVAGSTDTQYF
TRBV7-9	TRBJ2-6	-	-	TGTGCCAGCAGCCGGGACTCTGGGGCCAACGTCCTGACTTTC	CASSRDSGANVLTF
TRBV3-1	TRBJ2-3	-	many	TGTGCCAGCAGCCAAACGGGGGCCACAGATACGCAGTATTTT	CASSQTGATDTQYF
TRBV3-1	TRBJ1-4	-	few	TGTGCCAGCAGCCACCGACGGGACAATGAAAAACTGTTTTTT	CASSHRRDNEKLFF
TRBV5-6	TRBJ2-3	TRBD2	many	TGTGCCAGCACCCTGGGGGAGCGGGGGGCCACAGATACGCAGTATTTT	CASTLGERGATDTQYF
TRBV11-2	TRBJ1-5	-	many	TGTGCCAGCAGCTTAGACAGGGGCAATCAGCCCCAGCATTTT	CASSLDRGNQPQHF
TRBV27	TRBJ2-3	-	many	TGTGCCAGCACCCTACTGGGGGATAGTCCAGATACGCAGTATTTT	CASTLLGDSPDTQYF
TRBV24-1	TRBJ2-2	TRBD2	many	TGTGCCACCAGTGATGCCGGGACTAGCGGGGTCAACGGGGAGCTGTTTTTT	CATSDAGTSGVNGELFF
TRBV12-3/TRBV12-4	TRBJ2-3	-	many	TGTGCCAGCAGTGCCCCGGGGGCAGATACGCAGTATTTT	CASSAPGADTQYF
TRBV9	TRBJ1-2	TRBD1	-	TGTGCCAGCAGCGTACAGGGGGCCGACTATGGCTACACCTTC	CASSVQGADYGYTF
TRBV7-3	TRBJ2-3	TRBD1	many	TGTGCCAGCAGCTCCAGTAAGGGGGCCCTATCCACAGATACGCAGTATTTT	CASSSSKGALSTDTQYF
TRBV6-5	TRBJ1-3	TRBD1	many	TGTGCCAGCAGTTACGGTGGGACAGATTCTGGAAACACCATATATTTT	CASSYGGTDSGNTIYF
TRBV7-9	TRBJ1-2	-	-	TGTGCCAGCAGCTTAGCAGGCAGGGAGAATGGCTACACCTTC	CASSLAGRENGYTF
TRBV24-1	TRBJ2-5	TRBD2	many	TGTGCCACCAGTGATCCTGCCGGGACTAGCCGGGAGACCCAGTACTTC	CATSDPAGTSRETQYF
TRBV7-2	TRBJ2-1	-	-	TGTGCCAGCAGCCCAGGGCCGGACAATGAGCAGTTCTTC	CASSPGPDNEQFF
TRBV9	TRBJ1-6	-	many	TGTGCCAGCAGCGTAGACGGTCTGCCCGAATCACCCCTCCACTTT	CASSVDGLPESPLHF
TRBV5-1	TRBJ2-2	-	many	TGCGCCAGCAGTCCTGGGGGGACGGGCCACACCGGGGAGCTGTTTTTT	CASSPGGTGHTGELFF
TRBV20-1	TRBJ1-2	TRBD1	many	TGCAGTGCTAGTCAGGGGGCAAATGGCTACACCTTC	CSASQGANGYTF
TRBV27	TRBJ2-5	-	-	TGTGCCAGCAGTTTAAGTCTACCAGCAGGGACCTTTTACCAAGAGACCCAGTACTTC	CASSLSLPAGTFYQETQYF
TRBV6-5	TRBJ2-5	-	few	TGTGCCAGCAGCCGCGGGGGCGGGCAAGAGACCCAGTACTTC	CASSRGGGQETQYF
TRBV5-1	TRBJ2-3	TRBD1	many	TGCGCCAGCAGCAAACAGGGGCACTCTAGCACAGATACGCAGTATTTT	CASSKQGHSSTDTQYF
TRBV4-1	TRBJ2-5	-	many	TGCGCCAGCAGCCTCAGAGATGGGCCTCAAGAGACCCAGTACTTC	CASSLRDGPQETQYF
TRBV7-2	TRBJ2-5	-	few	TGTGCCAGCAGCTTAGTATGGGGGACTCACCAAGAGACCCAGTACTTC	CASSLVWGTHQETQYF
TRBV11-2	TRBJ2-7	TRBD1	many	TGTGCCAGCAGCTGGACAGGGGGTTACGAGCAGTACTTC	CASSWTGGYEQYF
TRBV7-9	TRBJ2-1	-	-	TGTGCCAGCAGCAGGTCAGGGTTGATAAAGAACAATGAGCAGTTCTTC	CASSRSGLIKNNEQFF
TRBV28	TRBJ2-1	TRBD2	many	TGTGCCAGCAGTTCCCCGGGGCGAGGGGCGGGAGGCATCAATGAGCAGTTCTTC	CASSSPGRGAGGINEQFF
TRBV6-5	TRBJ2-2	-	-	TGTGCCAGCAGTTACTCTGGGGGCCCGAACACCGGGGAGCTGTTTTTT	CASSYSGGPNTGELFF
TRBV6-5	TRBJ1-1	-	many	TGTGCCAGCAGCGGGGCTGGTGGGGTCTACACTGAAGCTTTCTTT	CASSGAGGVYTEAFF
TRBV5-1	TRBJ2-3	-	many	TGCGCCAGCAGCTTGGGCAGAAACTTCTTTAGCACAGATACGCAGTATTTT	CASSLGRNFFSTDTQYF